A selection of T cell receptor beta chains follows, all from one sample in a study of cytomegalovirus exposure and HLA in healthy donors. The protocol was immunoSEQ multiplex PCR, while the TCRdb copy is restricted to in-frame clones and leaves out a portion. The sample carries 150,000 to 180,000 clones, 80% recorded once. The sequenced sample consisted of PBMCs. The source of these receptors is a woman aged 40 to 50 in good health and CMV-seropositive. Both conserved end residues are part of each CDR3. The D gene is left open where the match is weak. Clone size is not always given. Where it is, it says once, few, many or a class for expanded clones.

V: TRBV6-1
D: NA
size: NA
length: 16
J: TRBJ2-4
CDR3: CASSEGLQLAKNIQYF
DNA: TGTGCCAGCAGTGAAGGGCTACAGCTAGCCAAAAACATTCAGTACTTC

V: TRBV27
D: TRBD1
size: NA
length: 13
J: TRBJ1-4
CDR3: CASRTGFNEKLFF
DNA: TGTGCCAGCAGGACAGGGTTTAATGAAAAACTGTTTTTT

V: TRBV19
D: NA
size: NA
length: 14
J: TRBJ1-2
CDR3: CASSKGDKTYGYTF
DNA: TGTGCCAGTAGTAAGGGAGATAAAACCTATGGCTACACCTTC

V: TRBV5-1
D: TRBD2
size: NA
length: 16
J: TRBJ2-3
CDR3: CASSSVLAEGADTQYF
DNA: TGCGCCAGCAGCTCCGTTCTAGCGGAAGGGGCAGATACGCAGTATTTT

V: TRBV4-1
D: NA
size: NA
length: 16
J: TRBJ2-5
CDR3: CASSQGPSETRGEQYF
DNA: TGCGCCAGCAGCCAAGGACCTAGCGAAACCAGGGGGGAGCAGTACTTC

V: TRBV27
D: TRBD2
size: NA
length: 15
J: TRBJ2-1
CDR3: CASSLVTSGYNEQFF
DNA: TGTGCCAGCAGTTTAGTGACTAGCGGCTACAATGAGCAGTTCTTC

V: TRBV7-2
D: TRBD1
size: NA
length: 13
J: TRBJ1-2
CDR3: CASSSDRDYGYTF
DNA: TGTGCCAGCAGCTCGGACAGGGACTATGGCTACACCTTC

V: TRBV5-6
D: NA
size: NA
length: 11
J: TRBJ2-1
CDR3: CASSSYSEGFF
DNA: TGTGCCAGCAGCTCCTACTCCGAGGGGTTCTTC

V: TRBV4-1
D: NA
size: few
length: 18
J: TRBJ2-5
CDR3: CASSQGVGGRGSQETQYF
DNA: TGCGCCAGCAGCCAAGGGGTAGGTGGGAGGGGGTCCCAAGAGACCCAGTACTTC

V: TRBV5-1
D: TRBD2
size: NA
length: 14
J: TRBJ2-1
CDR3: CASRGQREANEQFF
DNA: TGCGCTTCGCGAGGGCAGCGGGAGGCCAATGAGCAGTTCTTC

V: TRBV18
D: TRBD2
size: NA
length: 14
J: TRBJ2-1
CDR3: CASSPSGTSSEQFF
DNA: TGTGCCAGCTCACCATCCGGGACTAGCTCGGAGCAGTTCTTC

V: TRBV5-6
D: NA
size: NA
length: 11
J: TRBJ1-1
CDR3: CASSGNTEAFF
DNA: TGTGCCAGCTCAGGGAACACTGAAGCTTTCTTT

V: TRBV5-1
D: TRBD1
size: NA
length: 14
J: TRBJ2-7
CDR3: CASSPSGQVYEQYF
DNA: TGCGCCAGCAGTCCCTCGGGACAGGTCTACGAGCAGTACTTC

V: TRBV19
D: TRBD2
size: NA
length: 16
J: TRBJ2-3
CDR3: CASSLPAGGSTDTQYF
DNA: TGTGCCAGTAGTCTCCCAGCGGGAGGAAGCACAGATACGCAGTATTTT

V: TRBV12-5
D: NA
size: once
length: 15
J: TRBJ2-6
CDR3: CASGLASSGANVLTF
DNA: TGTGCTAGTGGTTTGGCGAGCTCTGGGGCCAACGTCCTGACTTTC

V: TRBV5-1
D: NA
size: NA
length: 14
J: TRBJ1-3
CDR3: CASSSGQFGNTIYF
DNA: TGCGCCAGCAGCTCCGGACAGTTCGGAAACACCATATATTTT

V: TRBV5-8
D: NA
size: NA
length: 12
J: TRBJ1-2
CDR3: CASRQALYGYTF
DNA: TGTGCCAGTCGACAGGCGCTGTATGGCTACACCTTC

V: TRBV11-3
D: TRBD2
size: NA
length: 16
J: TRBJ2-1
CDR3: CASSRTSGRVNPEQFF
DNA: TGTGCCAGCAGCCGAACTAGCGGGAGGGTGAATCCTGAGCAGTTCTTC

V: TRBV5-1
D: TRBD1
size: NA
length: 14
J: TRBJ2-7
CDR3: CASSSGDRVNEQYF
DNA: TGCGCCAGCAGCTCGGGTGACAGGGTCAACGAGCAGTACTTC

V: TRBV6-5
D: TRBD2
size: few
length: 15
J: TRBJ2-5
CDR3: CASRTSGRPQETQYF
DNA: TGTGCCAGCAGGACTAGCGGGAGGCCTCAAGAGACCCAGTACTTC